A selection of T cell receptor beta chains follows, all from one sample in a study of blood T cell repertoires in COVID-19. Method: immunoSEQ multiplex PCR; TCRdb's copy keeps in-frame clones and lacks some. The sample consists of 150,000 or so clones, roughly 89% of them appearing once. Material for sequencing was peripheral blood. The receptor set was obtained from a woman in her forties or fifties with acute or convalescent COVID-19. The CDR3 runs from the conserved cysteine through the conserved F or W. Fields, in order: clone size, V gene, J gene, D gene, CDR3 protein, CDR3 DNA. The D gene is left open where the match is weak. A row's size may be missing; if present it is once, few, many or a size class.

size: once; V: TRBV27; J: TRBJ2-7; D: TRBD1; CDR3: CASSSWSTGDEQYF; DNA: TGTGCCAGCAGTTCCTGGTCTACAGGGGATGAGCAGTACTTC
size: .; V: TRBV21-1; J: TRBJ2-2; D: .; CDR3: CASSKKERGRDTGELFF; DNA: TGTGCCAGCAGCAAAAAAGAAAGGGGGCGAGACACCGGGGAGCTGTTTTTT
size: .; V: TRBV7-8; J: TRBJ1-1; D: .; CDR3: CASSLGGGGITEAFF; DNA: TGTGCCAGCAGCTTAGGGGGCGGGGGTATCACTGAAGCTTTCTTT
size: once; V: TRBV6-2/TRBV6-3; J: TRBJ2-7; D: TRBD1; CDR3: CASSSGTAVHEQYF; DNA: TGTGCCAGCAGCTCCGGGACAGCGGTCCACGAGCAGTACTTC
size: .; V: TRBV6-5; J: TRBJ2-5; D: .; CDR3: CASKHPGDEETQYF; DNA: TGTGCCAGCAAACACCCCGGGGATGAAGAGACCCAGTACTTC
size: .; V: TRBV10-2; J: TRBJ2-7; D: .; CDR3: CASSDLGQGYEQYF; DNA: TGCGCCAGCAGTGATTTAGGGCAGGGCTACGAGCAGTACTTC
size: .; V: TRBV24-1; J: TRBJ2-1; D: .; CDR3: CATSDLGANEQFF; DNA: TGTGCCACCAGTGATTTGGGGGCAAATGAGCAGTTCTTC
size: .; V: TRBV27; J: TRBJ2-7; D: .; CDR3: CASRTESSYEQYF; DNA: TGTGCCAGCAGGACAGAGAGCTCCTACGAGCAGTACTTC
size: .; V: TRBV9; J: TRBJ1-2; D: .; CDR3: CASSPVGVYGYTF; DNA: TGTGCCAGCAGCCCCGTCGGGGTCTATGGCTACACCTTC
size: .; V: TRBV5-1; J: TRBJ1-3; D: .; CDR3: CASSLPLTGPGNTIYF; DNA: TGCGCCAGCAGCTTGCCCCTTACGGGTCCTGGAAACACCATATATTTT
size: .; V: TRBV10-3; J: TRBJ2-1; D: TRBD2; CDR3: CAITQAGGPSEQFF; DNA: TGTGCCATCACCCAAGCGGGGGGGCCGAGTGAGCAGTTCTTC
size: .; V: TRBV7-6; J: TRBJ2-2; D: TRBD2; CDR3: CASSLVSSGNTGELFF; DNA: TGTGCCAGCAGCTTAGTTTCTAGCGGGAACACCGGGGAGCTGTTTTTT
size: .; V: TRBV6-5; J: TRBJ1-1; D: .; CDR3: CASSRGVEAFF; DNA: TGTGCCAGCAGCCGCGGGGTGGAGGCTTTCTTT
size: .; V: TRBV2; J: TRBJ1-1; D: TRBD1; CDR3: CASNGQGGTEAFF; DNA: TGTGCCAGCAATGGACAGGGAGGGACTGAAGCTTTCTTT
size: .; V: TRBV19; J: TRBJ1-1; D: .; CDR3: CASRAGQGISEAFF; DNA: TGTGCCAGTAGGGCGGGGCAGGGAATATCTGAAGCTTTCTTT
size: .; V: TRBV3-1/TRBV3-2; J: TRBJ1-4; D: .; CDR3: CASSQGVSNEKLFF; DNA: TGTGCCAGCAGCCAAGGCGTTTCGAATGAAAAACTGTTTTTT
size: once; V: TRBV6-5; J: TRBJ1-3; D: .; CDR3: CASSYSVVSGNTIYF; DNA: TGTGCCAGCAGTTACTCCGTCGTCTCTGGAAACACCATATATTTT
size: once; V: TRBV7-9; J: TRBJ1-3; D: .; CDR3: CASSYIPSGNTIYF; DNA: TGTGCCAGCAGCTACATCCCTTCTGGAAACACCATATATTTT
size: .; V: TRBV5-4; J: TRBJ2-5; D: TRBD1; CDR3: CASSFQGARETQYF; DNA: TGTGCCAGCAGCTTCCAGGGGGCGCGGGAGACCCAGTACTTC
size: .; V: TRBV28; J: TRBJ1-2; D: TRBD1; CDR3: CASSLLDRGYGYTF; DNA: TGTGCCAGCAGTCTGTTGGACAGGGGCTATGGCTACACCTTC
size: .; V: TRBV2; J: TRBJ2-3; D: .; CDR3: CASGGTSTDTQYF; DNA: TGTGCCAGCGGTGGGACTAGCACAGATACGCAGTATTTT
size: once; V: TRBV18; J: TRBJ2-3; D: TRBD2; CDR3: CASSPLAGGSTDTQYF; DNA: TGTGCCAGCTCACCCCTAGCGGGGGGAAGCACAGATACGCAGTATTTT